A single T cell receptor (beta chain) is shown here with its context. The antigen remains unidentified. Exclusion of a patient followed from autoimmune disease history or systemic immunosuppression. Sampling times: baseline, cycle 4 day 1, cycle 7 day 1. CDR3 length: 14 amino acids. Germline CDR1 reads SGHVS; CDR2 reads FNYEAQ. The V and J ends lost 5 bases and 3 bases respectively, with 10 bases between them. This sample was included in a study of OX40 agonist ivuxolimab in advanced cancers. Background on the study: At 0.01 to 10 mg/kg, ivuxolimab was administered intravenously to patients every 2 weeks.

Some clones are missing from TCRdb's copy, which holds only in-frame ones; the method was immunoSEQ multiplex PCR. The sample has about 36,000 clones, 88% seen once. Overall study findings and caveats: Clonal expansion was seen in CD4+ and CD8+ blood T cells by week 6 at 0.1 to 3.0 mg/kg.

This chain uses TRBV7-6 with TRBJ1-4; D is unresolved. This sample comprised CD4+ or CD8+ T cells sorted from blood, obtained in a trial of the OX40 agonist ivuxolimab. The clonotype was recovered from an adult with an advanced solid tumor such as melanoma, head and neck, liver or kidney cancer. CDR3 sequence: CASSRGGANEKLFF. In DNA, the CDR3 is TGTGCCAGCAGCCGTGGAGGAGCTAATGAAAAACTGTTTTTT.